A selection of T cell receptor beta chains follows, all from one sample in a study of control samples from healthy donors and cancer patients. The repertoire was sequenced with immunoSEQ multiplex PCR; TCRdb's copy has only in-frame clones and lacks some. Of approximately 170,000 clones listed, 85% to 95% were seen once; the top ten hold around 1.5%. Sequencing was done on a sample of blood. These receptors were taken from a man younger than 45 in good health. The CDR3 runs from the conserved cysteine through the conserved F or W. A D gene is named only where the DNA matches it firmly. Clone size, where shown, is once, few, many, or a class for clones that have expanded.

clone_size: once; j_call: TRBJ1-3; v_call: TRBV7-8; d_call: .; cdr3_nt: TGTGCCAGCAGCCGAGTCCCCTCTGGAAACACCATATATTTT; cdr3_aa: CASSRVPSGNTIYF
clone_size: .; j_call: TRBJ2-2; v_call: TRBV10-3; d_call: .; cdr3_nt: TGTGCCATCGGGAACAGTGGAGCCGGGGAGCTGTTTTTT; cdr3_aa: CAIGNSGAGELFF
clone_size: .; j_call: TRBJ1-5; v_call: TRBV19; d_call: .; cdr3_nt: TGTGCCAGTAGAAATCCTCAGCCCAATCAGCCCCAGCATTTT; cdr3_aa: CASRNPQPNQPQHF
clone_size: .; j_call: TRBJ1-1; v_call: TRBV10-2; d_call: TRBD1; cdr3_nt: TGCGCCAGTGGACAGGGGAGTTGGGACACTGAAGCTTTCTTT; cdr3_aa: CASGQGSWDTEAFF
clone_size: few; j_call: TRBJ2-6; v_call: TRBV4-1; d_call: .; cdr3_nt: TGCGCCAGCAGCCAAGATGCGGGCTCTGGGGCCAACGTCCTGACTTTC; cdr3_aa: CASSQDAGSGANVLTF
clone_size: .; j_call: TRBJ1-1; v_call: TRBV30; d_call: .; cdr3_nt: TGTGCCTGGAGAAAGTTTACAGGGTCGAACACTGAAGCTTTCTTT; cdr3_aa: CAWRKFTGSNTEAFF
clone_size: .; j_call: TRBJ2-5; v_call: TRBV6-2/TRBV6-3; d_call: TRBD2; cdr3_nt: TGTGCCAGCGGCCGGGGGGGCGGCTATAGGACCCAGTACTTC; cdr3_aa: CASGRGGGYRTQYF
clone_size: .; j_call: TRBJ1-2; v_call: TRBV14; d_call: .; cdr3_nt: TGTGCCAGCAGCCAAGGGGCATTCTATGGCTACACCTTC; cdr3_aa: CASSQGAFYGYTF
clone_size: .; j_call: TRBJ2-5; v_call: TRBV5-6; d_call: .; cdr3_nt: TGTGCCAGCAGCTTGGGTGCTCGTGAGACCCAGTACTTC; cdr3_aa: CASSLGARETQYF
clone_size: .; j_call: TRBJ2-7; v_call: TRBV5-1; d_call: TRBD1; cdr3_nt: TGCGCCAGCAGCTTTGCCGGGACAGGGTCCTACGAGCAGTACTTC; cdr3_aa: CASSFAGTGSYEQYF
clone_size: few; j_call: TRBJ1-4; v_call: TRBV29-1; d_call: .; cdr3_nt: TGCAGCGTTTCCCTTTTTTCGGCCACTAATGAAAAACTGTTTTTT; cdr3_aa: CSVSLFSATNEKLFF
clone_size: once; j_call: TRBJ1-5; v_call: TRBV30; d_call: .; cdr3_nt: TGTGCCTGGGGCGGGCCACAGCCCCAGCATTTT; cdr3_aa: CAWGGPQPQHF
clone_size: once; j_call: TRBJ2-6; v_call: TRBV27; d_call: .; cdr3_nt: TGTGCCAGCAGTTTCTCTATGTCGGGTGGCTCTGGGGCCAACGTCCTGACTTTC; cdr3_aa: CASSFSMSGGSGANVLTF
clone_size: .; j_call: TRBJ2-6; v_call: TRBV28; d_call: TRBD2; cdr3_nt: TGTGCCAGCAGTCGACTAGCGGGAGTCGATTCTGGGGCCAACGTCCTGACTTTC; cdr3_aa: CASSRLAGVDSGANVLTF
clone_size: .; j_call: TRBJ1-5; v_call: TRBV7-6; d_call: .; cdr3_nt: TGTGCCAGCAGCTTAGGTCCGGGACCCAATCAGCCCCAGCATTTT; cdr3_aa: CASSLGPGPNQPQHF
clone_size: .; j_call: TRBJ1-2; v_call: TRBV27; d_call: .; cdr3_nt: TGTGCCAGCAGTTTACGGGGGCTTTCTAACTATGGCTACACCTTC; cdr3_aa: CASSLRGLSNYGYTF
clone_size: .; j_call: TRBJ1-1; v_call: TRBV19; d_call: .; cdr3_nt: TGTGCCAGTAGTGCACAGGTTTCCTCGAACACTGAAGCTTTCTTT; cdr3_aa: CASSAQVSSNTEAFF
clone_size: .; j_call: TRBJ2-1; v_call: TRBV20-1; d_call: .; cdr3_nt: TGCAGTGCTTCCACTTTAGGAGAGCAGTTCTTC; cdr3_aa: CSASTLGEQFF
clone_size: .; j_call: TRBJ2-7; v_call: TRBV19; d_call: TRBD2; cdr3_nt: TGTGCCAGCAGTAGGACTAGCGGGAGGGCGCGGGAGCAGTACTTC; cdr3_aa: CASSRTSGRAREQYF
clone_size: once; j_call: TRBJ2-5; v_call: TRBV25-1; d_call: TRBD1; cdr3_nt: TGTGCCAGCAGTGACGACAGGGTTCGTTGGACCCAGTACTTC; cdr3_aa: CASSDDRVRWTQYF
clone_size: .; j_call: TRBJ2-1; v_call: TRBV3-1/TRBV3-2; d_call: .; cdr3_nt: TGTGCCAGCAGAAACGGACGGGGGTGGCAGTTCTTC; cdr3_aa: CASRNGRGWQFF
clone_size: .; j_call: TRBJ1-2; v_call: TRBV5-4; d_call: .; cdr3_nt: TGTGCCAGCAGCGGGGGCGTTGGGATGCCCTATGGCTACACCTTC; cdr3_aa: CASSGGVGMPYGYTF
clone_size: .; j_call: TRBJ2-5; v_call: TRBV5-1; d_call: TRBD1; cdr3_nt: TGCGCCAGCAGCTTCGGACAGGGGGGGGAGACCCAGTACTTC; cdr3_aa: CASSFGQGGETQYF
clone_size: .; j_call: TRBJ2-7; v_call: TRBV2; d_call: .; cdr3_nt: TGTGCCAGCAGCGCTACTCCTTTCGCCTACGAGCAGTACTTC; cdr3_aa: CASSATPFAYEQYF
clone_size: .; j_call: TRBJ1-2; v_call: TRBV28; d_call: .; cdr3_nt: TGTGCCAGCAGTTCCCCCAGAACGAACTATGGCTACACCTTC; cdr3_aa: CASSSPRTNYGYTF
clone_size: .; j_call: TRBJ2-2; v_call: TRBV21-1; d_call: .; cdr3_nt: TGTGCCAGCAGCAAAGCGGGCTTCCTACCAACCGGGGAGCTGTTTTTT; cdr3_aa: CASSKAGFLPTGELFF
clone_size: .; j_call: TRBJ2-1; v_call: TRBV7-9; d_call: TRBD2; cdr3_nt: TGTGCCAGCAGCTTAACCACTAATGCGGGAGTTACTAACAATGAGCAGTTCTTC; cdr3_aa: CASSLTTNAGVTNNEQFF
clone_size: .; j_call: TRBJ1-6; v_call: TRBV9; d_call: .; cdr3_nt: TGTGCCAGCAGCCCCTATGGTGTTGATGGCCAGGGTAATTCACCCCTCCACTTT; cdr3_aa: CASSPYGVDGQGNSPLHF
clone_size: .; j_call: TRBJ1-3; v_call: TRBV10-3; d_call: .; cdr3_nt: TGTGCCATCAGGTCTTCGGGAGCTGTCTCTGGAAACACCATATATTTT; cdr3_aa: CAIRSSGAVSGNTIYF
clone_size: .; j_call: TRBJ1-1; v_call: TRBV19; d_call: TRBD1; cdr3_nt: TGTGCCAGTAGTATAGCGTACAGGGGTATGAACACTGAAGCTTTCTTT; cdr3_aa: CASSIAYRGMNTEAFF
clone_size: .; j_call: TRBJ1-2; v_call: TRBV12-3/TRBV12-4; d_call: .; cdr3_nt: TGTGCCAGCAGTCTTGACAGCTATGGCTACACCTTC; cdr3_aa: CASSLDSYGYTF
clone_size: .; j_call: TRBJ2-1; v_call: TRBV5-6; d_call: TRBD2; cdr3_nt: TGTGCCAGCAGCCTGCTAGCGGGGGGGCCAAGTGAGCAGTTCTTC; cdr3_aa: CASSLLAGGPSEQFF
clone_size: .; j_call: TRBJ1-5; v_call: TRBV2; d_call: TRBD1; cdr3_nt: TGTGCCAGCACGGGACAGGAGGTCGGCAATCAGCCCCAGCATTTT; cdr3_aa: CASTGQEVGNQPQHF
clone_size: .; j_call: TRBJ1-6; v_call: TRBV6-5; d_call: TRBD1; cdr3_nt: TGTGCCAGCAGGGGACAGGGGTATTCACCCCTCCACTTT; cdr3_aa: CASRGQGYSPLHF
clone_size: .; j_call: TRBJ1-1; v_call: TRBV6-1; d_call: .; cdr3_nt: TGTGCCAGCAGTGAAGGCGCAACTTGGGGGTTGTACACTGAAGCTTTCTTT; cdr3_aa: CASSEGATWGLYTEAFF
clone_size: .; j_call: TRBJ1-6; v_call: TRBV15; d_call: .; cdr3_nt: TGTGCCACCAGCAGAGCACAGGGTGTAAAATCACCCCTCCACTTT; cdr3_aa: CATSRAQGVKSPLHF
clone_size: .; j_call: TRBJ1-1; v_call: TRBV20-1; d_call: .; cdr3_nt: TGCAGTGCTAGTAGTGGGGGCGGTCGGTCTGAAGCTTTCTTT; cdr3_aa: CSASSGGGRSEAFF
clone_size: .; j_call: TRBJ2-5; v_call: TRBV5-1; d_call: .; cdr3_nt: TGCGCCAGCAGCTTCTGGGGAGGGGGAGAGACCCAGTACTTC; cdr3_aa: CASSFWGGGETQYF
clone_size: few; j_call: TRBJ1-4; v_call: TRBV6-1; d_call: .; cdr3_nt: TGTGCCAGCAGTGAAGCCGGGACAAATGAAAAACTGTTTTTT; cdr3_aa: CASSEAGTNEKLFF
clone_size: .; j_call: TRBJ2-7; v_call: TRBV27; d_call: .; cdr3_nt: TGTGCCAGCAGTTTGGGCGGAACGGCCTACGAGCAGTACTTC; cdr3_aa: CASSLGGTAYEQYF
clone_size: .; j_call: TRBJ1-1; v_call: TRBV19; d_call: TRBD1; cdr3_nt: TGTGCCACCAGGGACAGGGCGGGGGGGAACACTGAAGCTTTCTTT; cdr3_aa: CATRDRAGGNTEAFF